This T cell receptor (beta chain) was retrieved from a study of beta chain features in type 1 diabetes. V was clipped by 4 bases and J by 7 bases; unmatched bases: 3. The CDR3 length is 11 residues. The V gene's germline CDR1 is GTSNPN and CDR2 SVGIG (reference sequence). What was sequenced were expressed TCRB transcripts, since all of the isolated RNA had been reverse transcribed. Only in-frame clones appear in the TCRdb table, and some are missing; sequencing was by immunoSEQ multiplex PCR. The data contain roughly 230,000 clones, 9.6% of them singletons. This clone was counted between two and nine times.

The chain combines TRBV30 with TRBJ1-2; TRBD1 aligns across 7 bases. This sequence was found in a woman under 30 in good health. The sequenced sample consisted of naive CD4+ T cells from blood. CDR3 sequence (DNA): TGTGCCTGGATGACAGGGATTGGCTACACCTTC. Translation: CAWMTGIGYTF.